The 32 T cell receptor beta chains below were found in one sample sequenced in a study of cytomegalovirus exposure and HLA in healthy donors. In the PCR, 60 Vbeta and 13 Jbeta primers were used. Assay used: immunoSEQ multiplex PCR; TCRdb lists only in-frame clones, some missing. The sample yields 90,000 to 120,000 clones, 79% seen once. The sequenced sample was PBMCs. The receptors stem from a female donor in good health and CMV-seropositive.

The chain couples TRBV6-1 to TRBJ1-5; 8 bases are shared with TRBD1. The CDR3 is 16 residues long. The V segment lost 3 bases and the J segment 0 bases; nucleotides outside the gene matches: 4. Germline V gene sequence: CDR1 MNHNS, CDR2 SASEGT. The CDR3 protein is CASSEPRGHSNQPQHF. CDR3 bases: TGTGCCAGCAGTGAGCCCAGGGGGCATAGCAATCAGCCCCAGCATTTT.

This clone appeared a single time. This rearrangement joins TRBV12-5 to TRBJ1-4, with 11 bases lining up with TRBD1. Germline CDR1 is LGHNT and CDR2 is FRNRAP. The CDR3 is made up of 14 amino acids. Losses at the gene ends were 6 bases for V and 10 bases for J; bases not matched to a gene: 7. This CDR3 is CASGPGQGAGKLFF. The CDR3 coding sequence is TGTGCTAGTGGCCCAGGACAGGGGGCAGGAAAACTGTTTTTT.

The chain combines TRBV5-1 with TRBJ2-1; possibly TRBD1 for D (6 bases). The CDR3 spans 13 residues. V lost 0 bases, J lost 7 bases, and 8 bases lay in between. Germline V gene data show CDR1 as SGHRS and CDR2 as YFSETQ. CDR3 sequence: CASSLGGRNEQFF. CDR3 bases: TGCGCCAGCAGCTTGGGGGGGCGAAATGAGCAGTTCTTC.

The rearrangement uses TRBV15 and TRBJ1-4; TRBD1 agrees at 7 bases. Germline V gives CDR1 LNHNV, CDR2 YYDKDF (reference sequence). Trimming took 5 bases from V and 2 from J; bases not matched to a gene: 5. The CDR3 sequence is 15 residues long. The CDR3 coding sequence is TGTGCCACCAGCTGGGCGGGACAGACTAATGAAAAACTGTTTTTT. Translating gives CATSWAGQTNEKLFF.

The chain recombines TRBV19 with TRBJ2-3; D may be TRBD2 (6 bases). Between the trimmed V and J ends, which lost 4 bases and 1 base, there was a span of 18 bases. Germline values: CDR1 LNHDA, CDR2 SQIVND (reference sequence). The CDR3 has 17 residues. The CDR3 protein is CASSRREVGSGTDTQYF. CDR3 nucleotides: TGTGCCAGTAGTAGGAGGGAGGTGGGGTCGGGCACAGATACGCAGTATTTT.

The chain is built from TRBV2 and TRBJ1-1; TRBD1 is a possible D gene (6 bases). The germline V gene encodes CDR1 SNHLY and CDR2 FYNNEI. V was pared by 7 bases and J by 4 bases, with 13 bases between. The CDR3 covers 13 residues. Here the CDR3 reads CASTQGGGTEAFF. The CDR3 DNA follows: TGTGCCAGCACCCAGGGAGGGGGCACTGAAGCTTTCTTT.

The chain recombines TRBV29-1 with TRBJ2-2, with 12 bases identical to TRBD1. CDR1 SQVTM and CDR2 ANQGSEA come from the germline V gene. Trimming removed 6 bases from V and 6 bases from J; junction bases left unmatched: 5. This CDR3 has 14 amino acids. DNA of the CDR3: TGCAGCGTGCCGGGACAGGGGGCCCCCGGGGAGCTGTTTTTT. This translates into CSVPGQGAPGELFF.

The V and J genes are TRBV11-2 and TRBJ2-1, with TRBD1 matching 8 bases. Germline CDR1 reads SGHAT; CDR2 reads FQNNGV. This CDR3 region has 19 residues. The ends lost 8 bases at V and 0 bases at J; junction bases unmatched: 18. The chain's CDR3 is CASPAPGQVFTSSYNEQFF. The CDR3 DNA reads as TGTGCCAGCCCCGCCCCGGGACAGGTTTTTACGAGCTCCTACAATGAGCAGTTCTTC.

With regard to this clone: At one of its ends the junction is not consistent with the germline gene, which may arise from a read error. This chain joins TRBV7-9 and TRBJ1-2, with TRBD1 matching 7 bases. CDR1 is SEHNR and CDR2 is FQNEAQ in the germline V gene (reference sequence). The CDR3 is made up of 17 amino acids. The CDR3 region is CSSSPPMTGTSNYGYTF. CDR3 bases: TGTTCCAGCAGCCCCCCCATGACAGGGACCTCTAACTATGGCTACACCTTC.

V usage is TRBV18 and J usage is TRBJ2-5; 8 bases agree with TRBD1. CDR1 and CDR2 from the germline V gene are KGHSH and LQKENI. This CDR3 spans 18 amino acids. Trimming removed 3 bases from V and 4 bases from J; junction bases left unmatched: 16. The CDR3 bases are TGTGCCAGCTCACCCATACCGGGACAGGCAAAAAGGGGAGAGACCCAGTACTTC. This sequence encodes CASSPIPGQAKRGETQYF.

This chain joins TRBV23-1 and TRBJ2-7; 8 bases line up with TRBD2. TRBV23-1 is noted as an ORF with a role that remains uncertain. The CDR3 length is 16 residues. V was clipped by 11 bases and J by 7 bases; unmatched bases: 22. The CDR3 spells CALTGGGSGVKGEQYF. The CDR3 nucleotides read TGCGCCCTCACCGGGGGAGGTAGCGGGGTCAAAGGGGAGCAGTACTTC.

This clone was recorded only once. V usage is TRBV19 and J usage is TRBJ2-6, with unresolved D. The V end lost 2 bases, the J end lost 3 bases, and 8 bases lay between the germline ends. CDR1 and CDR2 (germline): LNHDA, SQIVND (reference sequence). The CDR3 sequence is 15 residues long. The CDR3 bases are TGTGCCAGTAGTATATGGGCCCATGGGGCCAACGTCCTGACTTTC. Its translation: CASSIWAHGANVLTF.

The J gene is TRBJ2-5, the V gene TRBV6-1; D possibly corresponds to TRBD1 (6 bases). Deletions cut 6 bases from V and 5 bases from J, with 19 bases between. The CDR3 is made up of 15 amino acids. CDR1 is MNHNS, CDR2 SASEGT, per germline. In DNA, the CDR3 is TGTGCCAGCAGCCACCGAGAGACAGGTGGTGAGACCCAGTACTTC. It codes for CASSHRETGGETQYF.

The J gene is TRBJ1-1, the V gene TRBV19; TRBD1 matches 7 bases. V lost 6 bases, J lost 7 bases, and 11 bases stayed unmatched. This CDR3 comprises 14 residues. CDR1 is LNHDA and CDR2 is SQIVND in the germline V gene (reference sequence). The CDR3: CASRDAGGTVEAFF. In DNA, the CDR3 is TGTGCCAGTAGAGATGCAGGAGGGACAGTTGAAGCTTTCTTT.

This clone has only a few counts. The rearrangement links TRBV29-1 to TRBJ2-5, with 13 bases that match TRBD2. The germline gives CDR1 SQVTM, CDR2 ANQGSEA. The CDR3 loop spans 14 amino acids. J was trimmed by 1 base and V by 5 bases; bases with no gene match: 1. The CDR3 nucleotides read TGCAGCGTTAGACTAGCGGGGGGCCAAGAGACCCAGTACTTC. It specifies CSVRLAGGQETQYF.

The V gene is TRBV4-1, the J gene TRBJ2-7; D remains ambiguous. The length of the CDR3 is 14 residues. Germline V gene lookup returns CDR1 MGHRA and CDR2 YSYEKL. V dropped 3 bases and J dropped 6 bases, with 15 bases sitting between them. The CDR3 coding sequence is TGCGCCAGCAGCCAGGTGACATCCCCCACCGAGCAGTACTTC. This codes for CASSQVTSPTEQYF.

V and J are TRBV19 and TRBJ2-6; 10 bases agree with TRBD1. V was pared by 5 bases and J by 4 bases, with 5 bases of the junction left unmatched. Germline V gene sequence: CDR1 LNHDA, CDR2 SQIVND (reference sequence). CDR3 length equals 16 residues. The CDR3 loop is CASSPDRGPGANVLTF. DNA of the CDR3: TGTGCCAGTAGTCCAGACAGGGGGCCCGGGGCCAACGTCCTGACTTTC.

This clone has only a few counts. V and J are TRBV5-3 and TRBJ1-5; D ambiguous. TRBV5-3 is recorded as an ORF, its role being uncertain. Trimming took off 2 bases at V and 0 bases at J, with 15 bases between the two ends. This CDR3 spans 17 amino acids. The CDR3 DNA reads as TGTGCCAGAAGCTTAGAGACACCCGTCTATAGCAATCAGCCCCAGCATTTT. This codes for CARSLETPVYSNQPQHF.

The chain joins TRBV7-6 to TRBJ1-2, with a tentative D call TRBD1 (5 bases). This CDR3 is 16 amino acids long. Germline CDR1 reads SGHVS; CDR2 reads FNYEAQ. V was cut by 5 bases and J by 4 bases, with 20 bases left in between. The chain's CDR3 is CASSPGSGGEVYGYTF. CDR3 coding DNA: TGTGCCAGCAGCCCCGGCAGCGGGGGGGAAGTCTATGGCTACACCTTC.

This sequence joins TRBV5-1 and TRBJ2-5, with 9 bases matching TRBD2. With 4 bases clipped from V and 0 bases from J, the junction kept 4 bases outside the gene matches. Germline CDR1 is SGHRS and CDR2 is YFSETQ. The CDR3 covers 15 residues. The CDR3 bases are TGCGCCAGCAGCCCGCTAGCGGGGAACCAAGAGACCCAGTACTTC. Translated, it gives CASSPLAGNQETQYF.

The chain employs TRBV18 and TRBJ2-7; perhaps TRBD1 as D (5 bases). This CDR3 is 14 amino acids long. Germline values: CDR1 KGHSH, CDR2 LQKENI. Trimming removed 0 bases from V and 5 bases from J, with 11 bases in between. The CDR3 is CASSPPAGPHEQYF. CDR3 DNA: TGTGCCAGCTCACCACCGGCAGGGCCCCACGAGCAGTACTTC.

This clone was found a few times. The J gene is TRBJ2-5, the V gene TRBV7-9, with D maybe TRBD1 (5 bases). The germline V and J ends were trimmed by 5 bases and 4 bases, with 8 bases remaining between them. CDR3 size: 12 residues. Per the germline V gene, CDR1 is SEHNR and CDR2 is FQNEAQ (reference sequence). CDR3: CASSPDRETQYF. The DNA of the CDR3 is TGTGCCAGCAGCCCCGACAGAGAGACCCAGTACTTC.

This clone was detected a few times. This sequence joins TRBV4-1 and TRBJ2-7; 9 nucleotides align to TRBD2. The CDR3 length is 17 residues. Germline V CDR1 and CDR2: MGHRA, YSYEKL. J lost 4 bases, V lost 0 bases, and 10 bases had no gene match. The CDR3 DNA follows: TGCGCCAGCAGCCAAGACTTTGGAGCGGGGGGAGGATACGAGCAGTACTTC. It specifies CASSQDFGAGGGYEQYF.

To note about this clone: A read error may account for a junction end that differs from germline. The rearrangement uses TRBV7-9 and TRBJ2-3, with D perhaps TRBD2 (5 bases). Germline V gene lookup returns CDR1 SEHNR and CDR2 FQNEAQ (reference sequence). This CDR3 is 15 amino acids long. CDR3 protein: CSSSPRVGGRNTQYF. Here the CDR3 DNA reads TGTTCCAGCAGCCCGCGGGTAGGCGGTCGAAATACGCAGTATTTT.

The chain recombines TRBV2 with TRBJ2-1, with 7 bases lining up with TRBD2. V was pared by 6 bases and J by 0 bases, with 5 bases of the junction left unmatched. The CDR3 is 15 amino acids. Germline assignment: CDR1 SNHLY and CDR2 FYNNEI. CDR3 residues: CASRQLASSYNEQFF. The CDR3 coding sequence is TGTGCCAGCAGACAACTAGCGTCCTCCTACAATGAGCAGTTCTTC.

The chain is built from TRBV6-1 and TRBJ2-1, with a tentative D call TRBD1 (8 bases). The CDR3 runs 15 residues. With 7 bases removed from V and 8 bases from J, the gap between germline ends came to 21 bases. CDR1 and CDR2 (germline): MNHNS, SASEGT. Here the CDR3 reads CASNPGGTGRDEQFF. CDR3 sequence (DNA): TGTGCCAGCAATCCCGGGGGGACAGGTAGGGATGAGCAGTTCTTC.

Concerning this clone itself: The junction departs from the called germline gene at one end, perhaps through a read error. The V call is TRBV18, the J call TRBJ2-7, with D perhaps matching TRBD2 (6 bases). The germline V gene has CDR1 KGHSH and CDR2 LQKENI. This CDR3 spans 17 amino acids. The CDR3 region has the DNA TGTGCCAGCTCCCCACCATGGAGCGGGTCGCCCCCCTACGAGCAGTACTTC. This encodes CASSPPWSGSPPYEQYF. Full variable domain (outside the CDR3, taken from reference TRBV18 and TRBJ2-7): NAGVMQNPRHLVRRRGQEARLRCSPMKGHSHVYWYRQLPEEGLKFMVYLQKENIIDESGMPKERFSAEFPKEGPSILRIQQVVRGDSAAYFCASSPPWSGSPPYEQYFGPGTRLTVT.

This rearrangement joins TRBV6-1 to TRBJ1-2; 7 bases align to TRBD1. Germline CDR1 is MNHNS and CDR2 is SASEGT. After removal of 0 bases from V and 5 bases from J, the junction contained 3 bases not matched to a gene. This CDR3 is built from 14 residues. DNA of the CDR3: TGTGCCAGCAGTGAAGCGGGACAGACGTATGGCTACACCTTC. This sequence encodes CASSEAGQTYGYTF.

The chain couples TRBV29-1 to TRBJ2-1; 8 bases fit TRBD1. With 6 bases clipped from V and 0 bases from J, the junction kept 4 bases outside the gene matches. Germline CDR1 SQVTM, CDR2 ANQGSEA. The CDR3 runs to 14 residues. CDR3 in DNA: TGCAGCGTCCTCGGACAGGGCTCCTACAATGAGCAGTTCTTC. Its protein product is CSVLGQGSYNEQFF.

V usage is TRBV10-2 and J usage is TRBJ2-1; 13 bases map to TRBD2. Trimming took 6 bases from V and 5 from J; bases not matched to a gene: 1. The germline V gene has CDR1 WSHSY and CDR2 SAAADI. This CDR3 contains 14 residues. This CDR3 reads CASRGTSGDNEQFF. For the CDR3, the DNA is TGCGCCAGCAGAGGGACTAGCGGGGACAATGAGCAGTTCTTC.

CDR3 loop: CASAGLAMSLGDTQYF. CDR3 bases: TGTGCCAGCGCGGGACTAGCGATGAGTTTAGGAGATACGCAGTATTTT. The genes are TRBV2 and TRBJ2-3; 10 bases match TRBD2. V dropped 8 bases and J dropped 5; count of bases not matched to a gene: 13. The CDR3 is 16 amino acids. Germline-derived CDR1 and CDR2 are SNHLY and FYNNEI.

The chain carries TRBV27 and TRBJ2-7, with 10 bases fitting TRBD2. V lost 6 bases and J lost 2; bases outside the gene matches: 13. In germline, CDR1 is MNHEY, CDR2 SMNVEV (reference sequence). The CDR3 is made up of 17 amino acids. The CDR3 here is CASSRGHGTSAAYEQYF. The DNA for the CDR3 is TGTGCCAGCAGCAGGGGACACGGGACTAGCGCCGCCTACGAGCAGTACTTC.